This T cell receptor (beta chain) stems from a study of beta chain features in type 1 diabetes. Findings and limits, study-wide: There were fewer insertions and more deletions at the VDJ junctions of type 1 diabetes patients. A moderate, significant TCRB CDR3 shortening appeared in type 1 diabetes across four CD4+ subsets.

In total, each donor contributed a single heparinised blood draw that averaged approximately 120 mL. Remarks on this clone: Its antigen is undetermined.

V lost 0 bases to trimming and J lost 1 base; unmatched junction nucleotides: 4. The germline gives CDR1 SGHRS, CDR2 YFSETQ. The length of the CDR3 is 16 residues. Every isolated RNA sample was fully reverse transcribed, so sequencing captured expressed TCRB transcripts. Sequencing used immunoSEQ multiplex PCR; TCRdb keeps in-frame clones, though not all of them. The data show about 250,000 clones, with 14% seen just once and roughly 0.028% held by the top ten. The sequence derives from a woman between 40 and 55 years old in good health. Input material: naive CD4+ T cells from blood. The V gene is TRBV5-1, the J gene TRBJ2-3; TRBD2 matches 8 bases. CDR3 loop: CASSLAGLGGTDTQYF. Written as DNA, the CDR3 is TGCGCCAGCAGCTTGGCGGGACTAGGCGGCACAGATACGCAGTATTTT.